This T cell receptor beta chain is drawn from a study of T cell repertoires in cytomegalovirus infection. Study summary: In public TCR beta signatures, there were indications of both CMV infection and matching HLA type. Study-level findings and limits: Ex vivo, HLA-C-restricted CMV-specific TCR beta clonotypes prevailed over the rest of the response.

The CDR3 runs 16 residues. Per germline, CDR1 KGHDR and CDR2 SFDVKD. V was shortened by 4 bases and J by 0 bases, with 12 bases between the two germline ends. TCRdb re-called the reads with MiXCR, one entry per CDR3 protein. The profile covers just under 300,000 distinct CDR3 sequences, with roughly a tenth appearing a single time and more than 2.5% taken by the ten largest. This clonotype has a count of ten or more. Its antigen is unidentified. Sequenced input: PBMCs. The rearrangement joins TRBV24-1 to TRBJ2-1; maybe TRBD2 (6 bases). This sequence originates from a human donor in good health (CMV status not recorded). Some clones in this sample may be carry-over from other donors' samples. The DNA of the CDR3 is TGTGCCACCAGTGACACTAGCCGGAGCTCCTACAATGAGCAGTTCTTC. Protein sequence: CATSDTSRSSYNEQFF.